The clone carrying this TCR beta chain appeared a few times. The data were obtained in a study of T cells in Graves' hyperthyroidism and ophthalmopathy. RNA transcripts served as the template for amplifying TCR beta CDR3 regions. When the TCR CDR3 underwent first-round RT-PCR, the HTBI primer set was used. TCRdb used MiXCR to reprocess the multiplex PCR reads, holding one entry per CDR3 protein. The repertoire holds approximately 480,000 distinct CDR3 sequences, with around 20% as singletons. V was trimmed by 2 bases and J by 0 bases, leaving 14 bases between them. The CDR3 extends over 17 amino acids. Germline-derived CDR1 and CDR2 are SGDLS and YYNGEE.

The sample consisted of blood. The TCR originated in a man younger than 35 with Graves' hyperthyroidism. The rearrangement joins TRBV9 to TRBJ2-2; possibly TRBD1 for D (6 bases). CDR3 nucleotides: TGTGCCAGCAGCGTCAGCCCGACAGGAACGAACACCGGGGAGCTGTTTTTT. Its translation: CASSVSPTGTNTGELFF.